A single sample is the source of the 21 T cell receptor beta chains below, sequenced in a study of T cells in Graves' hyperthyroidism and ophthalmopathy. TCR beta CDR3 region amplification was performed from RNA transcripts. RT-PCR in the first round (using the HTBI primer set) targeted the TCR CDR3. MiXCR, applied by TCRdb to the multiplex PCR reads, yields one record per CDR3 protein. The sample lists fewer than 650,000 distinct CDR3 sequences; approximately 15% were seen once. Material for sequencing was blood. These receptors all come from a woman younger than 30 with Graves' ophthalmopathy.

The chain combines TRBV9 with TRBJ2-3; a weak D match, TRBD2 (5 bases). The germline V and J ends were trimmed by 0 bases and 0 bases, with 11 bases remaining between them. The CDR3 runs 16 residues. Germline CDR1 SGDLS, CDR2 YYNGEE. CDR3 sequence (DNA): TGTGCCAGCAGCGTAGGAGGTCGCGGGAGCACAGATACGCAGTATTTT. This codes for CASSVGGRGSTDTQYF.

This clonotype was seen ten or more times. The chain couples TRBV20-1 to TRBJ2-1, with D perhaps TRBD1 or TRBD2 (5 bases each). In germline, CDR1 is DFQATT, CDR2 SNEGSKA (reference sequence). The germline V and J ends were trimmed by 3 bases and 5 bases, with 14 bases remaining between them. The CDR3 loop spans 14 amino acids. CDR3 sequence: CSASGYGAHNEQFF. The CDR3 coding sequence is TGCAGTGCTAGTGGCTACGGGGCGCACAATGAGCAGTTCTTC.

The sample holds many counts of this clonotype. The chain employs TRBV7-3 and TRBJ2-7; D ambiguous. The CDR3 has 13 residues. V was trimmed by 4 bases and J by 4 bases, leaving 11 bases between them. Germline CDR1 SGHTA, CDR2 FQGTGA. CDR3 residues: CASSSDVRYEQYF. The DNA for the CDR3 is TGTGCCAGCAGCTCCGATGTGAGGTACGAGCAGTACTTC. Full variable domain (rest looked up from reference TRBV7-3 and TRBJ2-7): GAGVSQTPSNKVTEKGKYVELRCDPISGHTALYWYRQSLGQGPEFLIYFQGTGAADDSGLPNDRFFAVRPEGSVSTLKIQRTERGDSAVYLCASSSDVRYEQYFGPGTRLTVT.

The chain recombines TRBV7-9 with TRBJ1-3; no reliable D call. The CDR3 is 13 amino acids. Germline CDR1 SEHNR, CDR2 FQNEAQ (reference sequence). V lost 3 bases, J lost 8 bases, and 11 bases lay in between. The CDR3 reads CASSFRGTDTIYF. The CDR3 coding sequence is TGTGCCAGCAGCTTCCGGGGTACGGACACCATATATTTT.

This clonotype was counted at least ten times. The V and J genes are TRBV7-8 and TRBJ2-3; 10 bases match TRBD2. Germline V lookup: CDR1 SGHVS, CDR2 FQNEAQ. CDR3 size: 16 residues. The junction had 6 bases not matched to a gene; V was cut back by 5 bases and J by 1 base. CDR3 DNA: TGTGCCAGCAGCCACCTAGGGACTAGCGGCACAGATACGCAGTATTTT. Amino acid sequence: CASSHLGTSGTDTQYF.

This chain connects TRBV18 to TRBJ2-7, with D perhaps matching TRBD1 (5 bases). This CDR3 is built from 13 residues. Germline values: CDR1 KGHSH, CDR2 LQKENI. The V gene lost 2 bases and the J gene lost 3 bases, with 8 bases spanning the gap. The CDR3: CASSPTGYYEQYF. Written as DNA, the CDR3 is TGTGCCAGCTCACCAACAGGATACTACGAGCAGTACTTC. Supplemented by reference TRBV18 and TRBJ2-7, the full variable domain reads NAGVMQNPRHLVRRRGQEARLRCSPMKGHSHVYWYRQLPEEGLKFMVYLQKENIIDESGMPKERFSAEFPKEGPSILRIQQVVRGDSAAYFCASSPTGYYEQYFGPGTRLTVT.

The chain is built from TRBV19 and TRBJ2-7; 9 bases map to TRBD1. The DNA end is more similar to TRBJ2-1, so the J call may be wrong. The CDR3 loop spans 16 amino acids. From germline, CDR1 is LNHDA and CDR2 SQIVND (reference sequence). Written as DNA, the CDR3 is TGTGCCAGTAGTATCTTCCACAGGGGGCGCACCTACGAGCAGTTCTTC. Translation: CASSIFHRGRTYEQFF.

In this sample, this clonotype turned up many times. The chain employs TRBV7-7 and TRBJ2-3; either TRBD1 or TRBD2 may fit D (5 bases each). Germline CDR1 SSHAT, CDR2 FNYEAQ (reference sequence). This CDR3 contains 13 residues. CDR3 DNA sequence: TGTGCTAGCTCTCGGGACGGCACAGATACGCAGTATTTT. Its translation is CASSRDGTDTQYF.

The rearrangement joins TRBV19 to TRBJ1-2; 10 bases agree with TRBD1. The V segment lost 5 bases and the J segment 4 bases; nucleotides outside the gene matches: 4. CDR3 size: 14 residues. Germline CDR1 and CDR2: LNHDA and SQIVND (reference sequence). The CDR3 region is CASSSRTGGYGYTF. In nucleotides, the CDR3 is TGTGCCAGTAGTTCTCGGACAGGGGGCTATGGCTACACCTTC. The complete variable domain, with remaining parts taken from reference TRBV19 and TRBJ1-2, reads DGGITQSPKYLFRKEGQNVTLSCEQNLNHDAMYWYRQDPGQGLRLIYYSQIVNDFQKGDIAEGYSVSREKKESFPLTVTSAQKNPTAFYLCASSSRTGGYGYTFGSGTRLTVV.

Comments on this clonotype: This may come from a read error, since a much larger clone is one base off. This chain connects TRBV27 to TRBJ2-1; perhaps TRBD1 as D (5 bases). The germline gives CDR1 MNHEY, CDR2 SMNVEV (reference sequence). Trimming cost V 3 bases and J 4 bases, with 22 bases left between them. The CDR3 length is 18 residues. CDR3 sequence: CASSFRDPRYRTYNEQFF. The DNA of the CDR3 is TGTGCCAGCAGTTTTAGGGATCCACGTTACAGGACGTACAATGAGCAGTTCTTC.

Here the CDR3 reads CASSGVQGEGYTF. CDR3 in DNA: TGTGCCAGCAGCGGGGTTCAGGGGGAAGGCTACACCTTC. The chain links TRBV4-2 to TRBJ1-2; 7 bases are shared with TRBD1. Germline V gives CDR1 LGHNA, CDR2 YNFKEQ. V trimming: 5 bases; J trimming: 8 bases; junction bases outside the gene matches: 8. The CDR3 runs to 13 residues.

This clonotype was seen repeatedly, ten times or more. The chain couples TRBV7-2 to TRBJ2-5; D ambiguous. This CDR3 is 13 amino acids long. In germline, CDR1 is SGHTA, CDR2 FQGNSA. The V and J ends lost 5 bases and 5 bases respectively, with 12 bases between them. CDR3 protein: CASSIPGRETQYF. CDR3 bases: TGTGCCAGCAGCATTCCCGGACGGGAGACCCAGTACTTC.

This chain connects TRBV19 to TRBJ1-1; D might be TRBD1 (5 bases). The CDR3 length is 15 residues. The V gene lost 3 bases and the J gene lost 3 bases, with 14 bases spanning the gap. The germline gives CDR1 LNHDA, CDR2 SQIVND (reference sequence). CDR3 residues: CASSIGTDIDTEAFF. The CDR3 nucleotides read TGTGCCAGTAGTATTGGGACGGACATAGACACTGAAGCTTTCTTT.

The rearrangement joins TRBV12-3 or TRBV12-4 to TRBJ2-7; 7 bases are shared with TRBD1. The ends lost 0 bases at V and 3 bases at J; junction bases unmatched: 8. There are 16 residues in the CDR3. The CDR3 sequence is CASSLAPPDRVYEQYF. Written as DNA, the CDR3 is TGTGCCAGCAGTTTAGCCCCACCCGACAGGGTCTACGAGCAGTACTTC.

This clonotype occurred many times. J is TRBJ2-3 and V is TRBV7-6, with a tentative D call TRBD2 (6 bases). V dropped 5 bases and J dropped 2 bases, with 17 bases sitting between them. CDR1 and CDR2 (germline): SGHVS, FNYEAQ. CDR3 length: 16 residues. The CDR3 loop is CASSPGLSPSTDTQYF. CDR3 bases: TGTGCCAGCAGCCCGGGACTTTCCCCCTCCACAGATACGCAGTATTTT.

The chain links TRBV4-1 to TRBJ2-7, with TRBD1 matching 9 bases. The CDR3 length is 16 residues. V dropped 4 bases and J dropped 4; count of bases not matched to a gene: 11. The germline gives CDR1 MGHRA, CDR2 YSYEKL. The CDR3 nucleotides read TGCGCCAGCAGCCCAGGGCTGGGACAGGGCTTGTACGAGCAGTACTTC. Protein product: CASSPGLGQGLYEQYF.

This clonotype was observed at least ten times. The CDR3 protein is CATRTSGTYEQYF. CDR3 coding DNA: TGTGCCACCCGGACTAGCGGTACCTACGAGCAGTACTTC. The gene calls are TRBV10-3 and TRBJ2-7; 10 bases agree with TRBD2. J lost 2 bases, V lost 10 bases, and 5 bases had no gene match. CDR1 is ENHRY and CDR2 is SYGVKD in the germline V gene. CDR3 length equals 13 residues.

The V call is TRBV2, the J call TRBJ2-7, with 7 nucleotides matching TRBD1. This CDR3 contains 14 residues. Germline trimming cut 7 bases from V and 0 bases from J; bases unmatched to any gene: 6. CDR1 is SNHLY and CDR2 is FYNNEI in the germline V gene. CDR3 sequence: CASTERDSSYEQYF. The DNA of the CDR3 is TGTGCCAGCACCGAAAGGGACAGCTCCTACGAGCAGTACTTC.

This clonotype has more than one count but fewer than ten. CDR3 sequence (DNA): TGTGCCAGCAGTTACGGACAGAACCTTTATGGCTACACCTTC. Translated, it gives CASSYGQNLYGYTF. The V and J genes are TRBV6-5 and TRBJ1-2; perhaps TRBD1 as D (6 bases). Germline CDR1 and CDR2: MNHEY and SVGAGI. Trimming left V 2 bases short and J 5 bases short, with 12 bases between. CDR3 length equals 14 residues.

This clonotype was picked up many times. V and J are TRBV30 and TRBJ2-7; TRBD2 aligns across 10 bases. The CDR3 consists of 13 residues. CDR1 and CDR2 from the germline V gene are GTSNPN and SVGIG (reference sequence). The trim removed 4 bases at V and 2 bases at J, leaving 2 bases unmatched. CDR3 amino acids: CAWIAGGAYEQYF. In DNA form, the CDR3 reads TGTGCCTGGATAGCGGGAGGCGCCTACGAGCAGTACTTC.

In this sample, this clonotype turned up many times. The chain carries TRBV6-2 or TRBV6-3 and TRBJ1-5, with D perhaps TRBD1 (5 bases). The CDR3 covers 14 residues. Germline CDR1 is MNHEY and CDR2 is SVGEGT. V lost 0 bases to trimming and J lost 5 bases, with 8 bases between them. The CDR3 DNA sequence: TGTGCCAGCAGTTACTCGACAGTATATCAGCCCCAGCATTTT. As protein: CASSYSTVYQPQHF.